This T cell receptor beta chain was captured by sequencing in a study of blood T cell repertoires in COVID-19. Allocation to cohorts depended on clinical history reported by the participants. The table lists this clone with a few counts. Original data processing: Scientists estimated how many nucleated cells there were by amplifying reference gene primers. The repertoire was sequenced with immunoSEQ multiplex PCR; TCRdb's copy has only in-frame clones and lacks some. The DNA was the basis for D and trimming; V, J and clone size are from that table. In the table there are under 250,000 clones, roughly 85% of which are singletons. The sequencing sample was made of PBMCs or T cells enriched from blood (not recorded which). This TCR derives from a woman between 45 and 60 years old with acute COVID-19.

In nucleotides, the CDR3 is TGTGCCAGTAGTATAGGCTTCACTAGCGGCACAGATACGCAGTATTTT. Amino acid sequence: CASSIGFTSGTDTQYF. The chain combines TRBV19 with TRBJ2-3; 7 bases are shared with TRBD2. The V gene's germline CDR1 is LNHDA and CDR2 SQIVND (reference sequence). The CDR3 is 16 amino acids. The junction had 5 bases not matched to a gene; V was cut back by 1 base and J by 1 base.